A selection of T cell receptor beta chains follows, all from one sample in a study of blood T cells in healthy people across ages. Each CDR3 protein is one row after TCRdb ran MiXCR on the 5' RACE reads. This repertoire shows approximately 940,000 distinct CDR3 sequences, around 46% found once; its top ten account for around 15%. The sequencing sample was made of blood. The origin of the receptors is a man aged 30-40 years in good health. The CDR3 runs from the conserved cysteine through the conserved F or W. The D gene is left open where the match is weak. Where a row states a size, it is once, few, many or the class of an expanded clone; other rows omit it.

J,V,size,D,DNA,CDR3
TRBJ1-1,TRBV6-5,.,.,TGTGCCGCGATGGGCCCGCCAGGTACTGAAGCTTTCTTT,CAAMGPPGTEAFF
TRBJ2-3,TRBV20-1,.,.,TGCAGCACAGAGCGCCCCACAGCCACAGATACACAGTATTTT,CSTERPTATDTQYF
TRBJ2-7,TRBV29-1,many,TRBD1,TGCAGCGGACAGGGGGCTGTCGAGCAGTACTTC,CSGQGAVEQYF
TRBJ2-1,TRBV2,.,.,TGTGCCAGCAGTGAAGTGGACCTCAAGGGGTTCTTC,CASSEVDLKGFF
TRBJ2-3,TRBV12-3/TRBV12-4,few,.,TGTGCCAGCAGTTTGGAAGGGCGTGAAAATACGCAGTATTTT,CASSLEGRENTQYF
TRBJ1-2,TRBV7-9,.,.,TGTGCCAGCAGCTCACCCAACAGGAATACTAACTATGGCTACACCTTC,CASSSPNRNTNYGYTF
TRBJ1-1,TRBV10-3,.,.,TGTGCCAACTTCCCCCGGGGTCTAGGGAACATGAACACTGAAGCTTTCTTT,CANFPRGLGNMNTEAFF
TRBJ2-7,TRBV12-3/TRBV12-4,.,TRBD2,TGTGCCAGCACCACGACTAGCGGGGCATACGAGCAGTACTTC,CASTTTSGAYEQYF
TRBJ2-1,TRBV20-1,few,.,TGCAGTGCTAGACACCTCCAGGCCTCGGGTTTCGAGCAGTTCTTC,CSARHLQASGFEQFF
TRBJ2-1,TRBV12-3/TRBV12-4,many,TRBD1,TGTGCCAGCAGTGCATCGGGACAGCACAATGAGCAGTTCTTC,CASSASGQHNEQFF
TRBJ1-2,TRBV24-1,.,.,TGTGCCACCAGTGAGAGCGGCCGGGTCTATGGCTACACCTTC,CATSESGRVYGYTF
TRBJ2-7,TRBV27,.,.,TGTGCCAGCAGTTTAACCCACGGAACCTACGAGCAGTACTTC,CASSLTHGTYEQYF
TRBJ2-2,TRBV29-1,.,.,TGCAGCGTTCTGGATAGGGGCGCGAACACCGGGGAGCTGTTTTTT,CSVLDRGANTGELFF
TRBJ2-7,TRBV10-3,.,TRBD1,TGTGCCATCACCCCGGAAGGGGGCTCATACGAGCAGTACTTC,CAITPEGGSYEQYF
TRBJ2-1,TRBV10-3,.,.,TGTGCCATCAGTGAGTCGAAGGTGGATGAGCAGTTCTTC,CAISESKVDEQFF
TRBJ1-2,TRBV18,.,TRBD1,TGTGCCAGCTCACCTGAATATGACAGGGGAGCTAACTATGGCTACACCTTC,CASSPEYDRGANYGYTF
TRBJ1-6,TRBV18,.,.,TGTGCCAGCTCACCCTGGACAAGTGCTAATTCACCCCTCCACTTT,CASSPWTSANSPLHF
TRBJ2-5,TRBV4-2,few,.,TGTGCCAGCAGCCAAGTAATTGAGCGCCGGGAAGAGCAGTACTTC,CASSQVIERREEQYF
TRBJ2-5,TRBV2,.,.,TGTGCCAGCAGTGAACCGGCAGGGAACCAAGAGACCCAGTACTTC,CASSEPAGNQETQYF
TRBJ1-1,TRBV5-1,few,.,TGCGCCAGCAGCTTGGAAGAGGGTCCGGGGAAAGCTTTCTTT,CASSLEEGPGKAFF
TRBJ2-3,TRBV20-1,.,.,TGCAGTGCTAGAGACCGGGACTTCAGCACAGATACGCAGTATTTT,CSARDRDFSTDTQYF
TRBJ1-5,TRBV4-1,few,.,TGCGCCAGCAGCCAAGACCAGACCCGGTCACCCCAGCATTTT,CASSQDQTRSPQHF
TRBJ1-1,TRBV7-9,.,.,TGTGCCAGCAGCCGCGATGTAGGGGGAGACACTGAAGCTTTCTTT,CASSRDVGGDTEAFF
TRBJ2-3,TRBV11-2,few,.,TGTGCCAGCAGCGCCGCGGATGAAGATACGCAGTATTTT,CASSAADEDTQYF
TRBJ2-1,TRBV4-2,.,TRBD2,TGTGCCAGCAGCACCCGGACTAGCGGCTCCTACAATGAGCAGTTCTTC,CASSTRTSGSYNEQFF
TRBJ1-1,TRBV3-1,.,TRBD1,TGTGCCAGCAGCCCGGCCAGGGGGCCTGCTGAAGCTTTCTTT,CASSPARGPAEAFF
TRBJ1-1,TRBV4-3,few,.,TGCGCCAGCAGCCAACAAACAGGACCGAACACTGAAGCTTTCTTT,CASSQQTGPNTEAFF
TRBJ2-3,TRBV3-1,.,.,TGTGCCAGCAGCCAGTTCACCGGCCGGGTACCAGATACGCAGTATTTT,CASSQFTGRVPDTQYF
TRBJ2-7,TRBV20-1,few,.,TGCAGTGCTAGGAAAAGGGCGGACGAGCAGTACTTC,CSARKRADEQYF
TRBJ2-1,TRBV20-1,.,.,TGCAGTTCAAACGGCGCTCGACAACTTATTTACAATGAGCAGTTCTTC,CSSNGARQLIYNEQFF
TRBJ2-1,TRBV28,.,.,TGTGCCAGCATTGGATGGGAGACAAGAAATTACAATGAGCAGTTCTTC,CASIGWETRNYNEQFF
TRBJ2-3,TRBV4-2,.,.,TGTGCCAGCAGCCAAGATACTCAATTCGGGGATACGCAGTATTTT,CASSQDTQFGDTQYF
TRBJ1-1,TRBV6-6,.,.,TGTGCCAGCAGGATCCGGGCCAGCGACACTGAAGCTTTCTTT,CASRIRASDTEAFF
TRBJ2-1,TRBV4-1,.,TRBD1,TGCGCCAGCAGCCAAGTCGCAGTGGGACAGGGGGGCAATGAGCAGTTCTTC,CASSQVAVGQGGNEQFF
TRBJ2-7,TRBV6-6,.,.,TGTGCCAGCAGCCAAGGACAATTATACGAGCAGTACTTC,CASSQGQLYEQYF
TRBJ1-2,TRBV6-4,.,TRBD1,TGTGCCCGTCCCGGGACAGGGGGCGTTGGCTACACCTTC,CARPGTGGVGYTF
TRBJ1-5,TRBV4-1,.,.,TGCGCCAGCAGGCCGGCGGGGGATCAGCCCCAGCATTTT,CASRPAGDQPQHF
TRBJ2-7,TRBV7-3,.,TRBD2,TGTGCCAGCAGCTTCGCTAGCGGGAACTCCTACGAGCAGTACTTC,CASSFASGNSYEQYF
TRBJ2-1,TRBV5-5,.,.,TGTGCCAGCAGCTTGGAACGGATTGAGCAGTTCTTC,CASSLERIEQFF
TRBJ2-3,TRBV5-1,.,.,TGCGCCAGCAGCTGGGGTCCCATGGCTAGCACAGATACGCAGTATTTT,CASSWGPMASTDTQYF
TRBJ1-2,TRBV12-3/TRBV12-4,.,.,TGTGCCACGGTTCGCGGGGCCGGGTATGGCTACACCTTC,CATVRGAGYGYTF